This T cell receptor beta chain derives from a study of identical twins. Regarding the study as a whole: Cord blood beta clonotypes present at high abundance carried fewer insertions; no such pattern appeared in memory repertoires.

Each CDR3 protein is one row after TCRdb ran MiXCR on the 5' RACE reads. This sample has around 490,000 distinct CDR3 sequences; over 12% occur once, and the top ten carry roughly 0.42%. CDR3 length: 16 amino acids. Germline V gene sequence: CDR1 DFQATT, CDR2 SNEGSKA (reference sequence). V was cut by 3 bases and J by 2 bases, with 17 bases left in between. Worth noting for this clonotype: Its specificity is unknown.

These data were likewise used in another study, on yellow fever vaccine responses in identical twins.

The sequence derives from a woman aged 18-30 years in good health. V and J are TRBV20-1 and TRBJ2-1; D might be TRBD2 (6 bases). Material for sequencing was CD4+ T cells sorted from blood. This chain's CDR3 is CSAREAGFFTYNEQFF. The CDR3 DNA is TGCAGTGCTAGGGAAGCGGGCTTCTTCACCTACAATGAGCAGTTCTTC.